This is a list of T cell receptor beta chains from one sample in a study of control samples from healthy donors and cancer patients. The table came from immunoSEQ multiplex PCR; TCRdb's copy has only in-frame clones and leaves some out. The sample has tens of thousands of clones, roughly 89% seen once. The sequenced material came from PBMCs. These receptors were taken from an older woman with head and neck cancer. Each CDR3 is given with its conserved first and last residue. The order of the fields is V gene, J gene, D gene, clone size, CDR3 protein, CDR3 DNA. A D gene is named only where the DNA matches it firmly. Clone size appears in some rows only: once, few, many, or a class for an expanded clone.

TRBV27	TRBJ2-5	-	-	CASSWRPMVETQYF	TGTGCCAGCAGTTGGCGGCCAATGGTGGAGACCCAGTACTTC
TRBV7-2	TRBJ2-7	-	-	CASSLRVEVGQYF	TGTGCCAGCAGCTTAAGGGTGGAAGTAGGGCAGTACTTC
TRBV11-2	TRBJ2-7	TRBD2	-	CASSLSAGDYYEQYF	TGTGCCAGCAGCTTATCAGCGGGAGACTACTACGAGCAGTACTTC
TRBV28	TRBJ1-5	TRBD1	-	CARDTTRQGVYAQPQHF	TGTGCCAGAGACACCACTCGACAGGGGGTATACGCGCAGCCCCAGCATTTT
TRBV4-3	TRBJ2-4	-	few	CASSQETLATAKNIQYF	TGCGCCAGCAGCCAAGAGACGCTAGCAACCGCCAAAAACATTCAGTACTTC
TRBV19	TRBJ1-5	-	once	CAPVGGLLVQPQHF	TGTGCCCCAGTCGGGGGGCTTCTTGTTCAGCCCCAGCATTTT
TRBV28	TRBJ2-1	TRBD1	-	CASSSRNRGNEQFF	TGTGCCAGCAGTTCCAGAAACAGGGGCAATGAGCAGTTCTTC
TRBV27	TRBJ2-7	TRBD2	-	CASRTSGSYEQYF	TGTGCCAGCAGAACTAGCGGGTCCTACGAGCAGTACTTC
TRBV5-4	TRBJ2-5	-	-	CASSSKWTPQETQYF	TGTGCCAGCAGCTCGAAATGGACACCTCAAGAGACCCAGTACTTC
TRBV6-2/TRBV6-3	TRBJ1-5	TRBD1	-	CASSSWTGSNQPQHF	TGTGCCAGCAGTTCCTGGACAGGGAGCAATCAGCCCCAGCATTTT
TRBV11-2	TRBJ2-7	TRBD1	-	CASRDEGTGIYEQYF	TGTGCCAGCAGGGACGAGGGGACAGGGATTTACGAGCAGTACTTC
TRBV10-3	TRBJ2-6	-	-	CAISESRRMLSGANVLTF	TGTGCCATCAGTGAGTCACGCAGGATGCTCTCTGGGGCCAACGTCCTGACTTTC
TRBV7-3	TRBJ1-3	TRBD1	-	CASSLGTGVGNTIYF	TGTGCCAGCAGCTTAGGGACAGGGGTTGGAAACACCATATATTTT
TRBV7-9	TRBJ2-2	-	-	CASSSGVGGRANTGELFF	TGTGCCAGCAGCTCAGGGGTAGGCGGGAGAGCGAACACCGGGGAGCTGTTTTTT
TRBV6-2/TRBV6-3	TRBJ1-5	-	-	CASSFVNQPQHF	TGTGCCAGCAGCTTCGTCAACCAGCCCCAGCATTTT
TRBV7-2	TRBJ2-5	TRBD2	-	CASSLAALAEETQYF	TGTGCCAGCAGCTTAGCCGCCCTAGCGGAAGAGACCCAGTACTTC
TRBV10-1	TRBJ2-7	-	-	CASSEGNEQYF	TGCGCCAGCAGTGAGGGGAACGAGCAGTACTTC
TRBV18	TRBJ1-2	TRBD1	-	CASSRDRGSGYTF	TGTGCCAGCTCACGGGACAGGGGTAGTGGCTACACCTTC
TRBV4-1	TRBJ1-5	TRBD1	-	CASSRDQGVQPQHF	TGCGCCAGCAGCCGAGATCAGGGGGTTCAGCCCCAGCATTTT
TRBV6-2/TRBV6-3	TRBJ2-1	-	-	CASSYELALFF	TGTGCCAGCAGTTACGAACTAGCCCTGTTCTTC
TRBV12-3/TRBV12-4	TRBJ2-7	TRBD1	-	CASSSDRVNEQYF	TGTGCCAGCAGCTCGGACAGGGTCAACGAGCAGTACTTC
TRBV5-8	TRBJ2-2	-	-	CASRLGHLTGELFF	TGTGCCAGCAGGCTGGGACATCTAACCGGGGAGCTGTTTTTT
TRBV6-1	TRBJ2-1	TRBD2	-	CASSVRRVAGGYNEQFF	TGTGCCAGCAGTGTCCGGCGGGTAGCGGGAGGGTACAATGAGCAGTTCTTC
TRBV21-1	TRBJ1-4	-	-	CASSKGRQDVNEKLFF	TGTGCCAGCAGCAAAGGGAGACAGGACGTGAATGAAAAACTGTTTTTT
TRBV3-1/TRBV3-2	TRBJ1-1	-	-	CASSHNGGMNTEAFF	TGTGCCAGCAGCCACAACGGGGGGATGAACACTGAAGCTTTCTTT
TRBV7-6	TRBJ2-3	-	-	CASSLDESPDTQYF	TGTGCCAGCAGCTTAGACGAGAGCCCGGATACGCAGTATTTT
TRBV5-1	TRBJ1-6	TRBD1	few	CASSLDFGTANSPLHF	TGCGCCAGCAGCTTGGATTTCGGGACAGCAAATTCACCCCTCCACTTT
TRBV10-2	TRBJ2-2	TRBD2	-	CASSRLAADTGELFF	TGCGCCAGCTCCCGACTAGCGGCCGACACCGGGGAGCTGTTTTTT
TRBV7-8	TRBJ2-5	TRBD1	once	CASSLQTGAMTQYF	TGTGCCAGCAGCTTACAGACAGGGGCTATGACCCAGTACTTC
TRBV7-8	TRBJ2-4	TRBD1	-	CASSFGTGGSEVAKNIQYF	TGTGCCAGCAGTTTTGGAACAGGGGGCAGTGAAGTGGCCAAAAACATTCAGTACTTC
TRBV19	TRBJ1-2	-	-	CASSSRDLGSYGYTF	TGTGCCAGTAGTAGCCGGGACCTCGGGTCCTATGGCTACACCTTC
TRBV19	TRBJ1-6	-	-	CASSRYAPRDNSPLHF	TGTGCCAGTAGTAGATACGCACCCAGGGATAATTCACCCCTCCACTTT
TRBV11-2	TRBJ1-6	-	-	CASSLILNSPLHF	TGTGCCAGCAGCTTAATTCTGAATTCACCCCTCCACTTT
TRBV19	TRBJ2-3	-	once	CASSPRDGKGYTQYF	TGTGCCAGTAGTCCGCGGGACGGTAAGGGTTATACGCAGTATTTT
TRBV5-1	TRBJ2-5	TRBD2	-	CASSLAPLAAETQYF	TGCGCCAGCAGCTTGGCCCCACTAGCGGCAGAGACCCAGTACTTC
TRBV6-5	TRBJ2-5	TRBD2	-	CASSYSWTSGLKTQYF	TGTGCCAGCAGTTACTCGTGGACTAGCGGTCTGAAGACCCAGTACTTC
TRBV19	TRBJ2-7	-	once	CASSGIGYEQYF	TGTGCCAGTAGCGGGATTGGGTACGAGCAGTACTTC
TRBV2	TRBJ2-5	-	-	CASSERIQETQYF	TGTGCCAGCAGTGAACGCATTCAAGAGACCCAGTACTTC